The text below deals with one T cell receptor beta chain. Its antigen remains unknown. A read error may be the cause here, since a much bigger clone is one base away. In the original processing: Clinicopathological groups supplied CDR3 differences that were used to build a distant-metastasis classifier for papillary thyroid cancer. TCRdb re-analyzed the PCR reads through MiXCR. TCRdb, not the authors, supplied the V and J calls. The data hold about 26,000 clones, with 15% observed a single time. No treatment had been given to any patient before thyroid surgery. This CDR3 has 19 amino acids. The ends lost 3 bases at V and 2 bases at J; junction bases unmatched: 11. Germline CDR1 MGHDK, CDR2 SYGVNS. These data come from a study of metastatic and nonmetastatic thyroid tumors. Study overall: The comparison covered peripheral blood and tumor or nodule tissue in malignant and benign thyroid patients.

Overall study results and limits: Reportedly, malignant thyroid tumors had significantly higher TCR beta diversity than benign nodules, in blood and tumor.

The gene calls are TRBV25-1 and TRBJ2-1, with 12 bases identical to TRBD1. The sequence was obtained from a female donor with papillary thyroid cancer or a benign thyroid nodule (not recorded which). Some clones in this sample may be carry-over from other donors' samples. Material for sequencing was blood. The CDR3 reads CASSEWDRGRNFPYNEQFF. CDR3 coding DNA: TGTGCCAGCAGTGAGTGGGACAGGGGGCGAAACTTCCCCTACAATGAGCAGTTCTTC.